This T cell receptor (beta chain) was recovered during a study of T cell changes during pregnancy in multiple sclerosis. The method was immunoSEQ multiplex PCR; TCRdb's version includes in-frame clones alone and lacks a portion of them. The sample has fewer than 95,000 clones, about 93% seen once. Germline V gives CDR1 SGHDT, CDR2 YYEEEE. This CDR3 contains 15 residues. V was cut by 3 bases and J by 8 bases, with 15 bases left in between. This sample comprised peripheral blood, obtained in the first trimester of pregnancy. The J gene is TRBJ1-6, the V gene TRBV5-6, with a weak D call TRBD1 (5 bases). The sequence came from a female donor with multiple sclerosis, enrolled in a pregnancy study. The CDR3 sequence is CASSWVDRGDSPLHF. CDR3 DNA: TGTGCCAGCAGCTGGGTAGACAGAGGTGATTCACCCCTCCACTTT.